Sequencing of this T cell receptor (beta chain) was carried out in a study of shared clonotypes between healthy human individuals. V was shortened by 0 bases and J by 2 bases, with 8 bases between the two germline ends. The CDR3 consists of 13 residues. Looked up from germline, CDR1 is GTSNPN and CDR2 is SVGIG (reference sequence). It was CD45RO-negative cells, positively selected for CCR7, that made up naive CD8 cells, with terminally differentiated effector memory CD45RA+ cells excluded. TCRdb keeps only in-frame clones here, not all; method: immunoSEQ multiplex PCR. The repertoire holds under 1 million clones, with 90% to 97% as singletons.

This chain connects TRBV30 to TRBJ2-7, with D uncertain. The TCR originated in a man in his thirties or forties in good health. The sequencing sample was made of naive CD8+ T cells sorted from blood. As DNA, the CDR3 is TGTGCCTGGAGTGTAACGGCCACCTACGAGCAGTACTTC. It codes for CAWSVTATYEQYF.